Listed here are 29 T cell receptor beta chains from one sample, sequenced in a study of CD8 T cells in Susac syndrome. RNA in amounts of roughly 0.5 to 1 ug was reverse transcribed with random hexamers. MiXCR was run by TCRdb on the immunoSEQ multiplex PCR reads, yielding one entry per CDR3 protein. This table has 100,000 to 150,000 distinct CDR3 sequences, 90% to 95% appearing once. The specimen sequenced was CD8+ T cells from PBMCs. The receptors shown here come from a human donor with Susac syndrome.

This chain connects TRBV7-9 to TRBJ2-5; TRBD1 matches 7 bases. The V gene's germline CDR1 is SEHNR and CDR2 FQNEAQ (reference sequence). The CDR3 spans 15 residues. The V gene end was trimmed by 5 bases and the J gene end by 5 bases; junction bases not matched to a gene: 11. The CDR3 nucleotides read TGTGCCAGCAGCCTTAACAGGGGAGTAGGTGAGACCCAGTACTTC. Translating gives CASSLNRGVGETQYF.

J is TRBJ2-3 and V is TRBV6-4; D remains unclear. Per germline, CDR1 MRHNA and CDR2 SNTAGT. V lost 4 bases and J 2 bases, leaving 13 bases between the germline ends. The CDR3 consists of 15 residues. The CDR3 here is CASSGGLGPTDTQYF. The DNA for the CDR3 is TGTGCCAGCAGTGGGGGTTTAGGACCCACAGATACGCAGTATTTT.

V and J are TRBV9 and TRBJ1-4; D is unresolved. The CDR3 totals 14 residues. Trimming removed 0 bases at V and 5 bases at J, with 8 bases between. Germline V gene sequence: CDR1 SGDLS, CDR2 YYNGEE. CDR3 protein: CASSVAGNNEKLFF. CDR3 coding DNA: TGTGCCAGCAGCGTAGCCGGGAACAATGAAAAACTGTTTTTT.

The chain has TRBV7-8 and TRBJ1-4; D is possibly TRBD1 (5 bases). The CDR3 runs to 17 residues. CDR1 SGHVS and CDR2 FQNEAQ come from the germline V gene. V lost 1 base and J 0 bases, leaving 12 bases between the germline ends. Here the CDR3 DNA reads TGTGCCAGCAGCTTAGATAGGGACTCAACAACTAATGAAAAACTGTTTTTT. It codes for CASSLDRDSTTNEKLFF.

The V call is TRBV4-2, the J call TRBJ2-7; the D gene is possibly TRBD2 (6 bases). Per germline, CDR1 LGHNA and CDR2 YNFKEQ. This CDR3 region has 16 residues. The V and J ends lost 0 bases and 1 base respectively, with 13 bases between them. CDR3 DNA: TGTGCCAGCAGCCAAGATCGTGGGACTGGATCCTACGAGCAGTACTTC. It specifies CASSQDRGTGSYEQYF.

The table lists this clonotype with a count of one. V and J are TRBV3-1 and TRBJ2-3, with D perhaps TRBD2 (5 bases). V lost 6 bases, J lost 5 bases, and 9 bases lay in between. The germline V gene encodes CDR1 LGHDT and CDR2 YNNKEL (reference sequence). CDR3 size: 12 residues. The CDR3 DNA follows: TGTGCCAGCAGGACGGGGATAGATACGCAGTATTTT. This gives the protein CASRTGIDTQYF.

The sample holds one count of this clonotype. The chain carries TRBV7-9 and TRBJ2-7, with unresolved D. The V gene's germline CDR1 is SEHNR and CDR2 FQNEAQ (reference sequence). V was shortened by 4 bases and J by 3 bases, with 13 bases between the two germline ends. The length of the CDR3 is 14 residues. The CDR3 DNA is TGTGCCAGCAGCTCCAGATATCTTGGCTACGAGCAGTACTTC. Translation: CASSSRYLGYEQYF.

This chain uses TRBV3-1 with TRBJ2-7, with 7 bases matching TRBD2. CDR1 is LGHDT and CDR2 is YNNKEL in the germline V gene (reference sequence). The CDR3 totals 16 residues. V was clipped by 3 bases and J by 0 bases; unmatched bases: 8. The CDR3 DNA sequence: TGTGCCAGCAGCCACCCCGGACTAGGAGGCTCCTACGAGCAGTACTTC. Translation: CASSHPGLGGSYEQYF.

This clonotype was seen a single time. The CDR3, as DNA: TGCAGCGTTTCTAGACAGGACCGGCATGGCTACACCTTC. This gives the protein CSVSRQDRHGYTF. This chain joins TRBV29-1 and TRBJ1-2, with a tentative D call TRBD1 (6 bases). Trimming took 5 bases from V and 6 from J, leaving 16 bases between them. Germline V gene lookup returns CDR1 SQVTM and CDR2 ANQGSEA. This CDR3 is 13 amino acids long.

V and J are TRBV12-3 or TRBV12-4 and TRBJ2-1, with TRBD2 matching 14 bases. Trimming at V came to 6 bases and at J to 1 base, leaving 8 bases not matched to a gene. The CDR3 length is 18 residues. The CDR3 is CASSLGLAGVLSYNEQFF. For the CDR3, the DNA is TGTGCCAGCAGCCTGGGACTAGCGGGAGTTCTGTCCTACAATGAGCAGTTCTTC.

The V call is TRBV19, the J call TRBJ2-1, with 7 bases aligning to TRBD2. V shed 1 base, J shed 3 bases, and the junction held 15 bases outside the gene matches. Germline V gene sequence: CDR1 LNHDA, CDR2 SQIVND (reference sequence). This CDR3 is built from 19 residues. CDR3 in amino acids: CASSIVWLAEGKGYNEQFF. CDR3 DNA sequence: TGTGCCAGTAGTATAGTTTGGCTAGCGGAGGGGAAAGGCTACAATGAGCAGTTCTTC.

J is TRBJ2-7 and V is TRBV7-9; D unclear. CDR1 is SEHNR, CDR2 FQNEAQ, per germline (reference sequence). The CDR3 contains 13 residues. V was trimmed by 5 bases and J by 2 bases, leaving 10 bases between them. In DNA, the CDR3 is TGTGCCAGCAGCCACCCTGGAGCCTACGAGCAGTACTTC. This sequence encodes CASSHPGAYEQYF.

The chain is built from TRBV19 and TRBJ1-2; D is perhaps TRBD1 (5 bases). Deletions cut 0 bases from V and 4 bases from J, with 15 bases between. Germline V CDR1 and CDR2: LNHDA, SQIVND (reference sequence). The CDR3 is made up of 16 amino acids. CDR3 nucleotide sequence: TGTGCCAGTAGTATAGAGAGGGCAGGGCGCTTCTATGGCTACACCTTC. Its protein is CASSIERAGRFYGYTF.

The CDR3 is CASSIVREAQYF. The CDR3 DNA follows: TGTGCCAGTAGTATCGTGCGGGAAGCGCAGTATTTT. The chain joins TRBV19 to TRBJ2-3; a weak D match, TRBD2 (6 bases). The CDR3 loop spans 12 amino acids. Germline V CDR1 and CDR2: LNHDA, SQIVND (reference sequence). V was pared by 3 bases and J by 10 bases, with 11 bases between.

The rearrangement uses TRBV6-5 and TRBJ2-1; the D gene is possibly TRBD1 (6 bases). Trimming pared 4 bases from V and 8 bases from J, leaving 24 bases between. Germline CDR1 and CDR2: MNHEY and SVGAGI. This CDR3 is built from 17 residues. This CDR3 reads CASSSAGAPSVYDEQFF. The CDR3 DNA reads as TGTGCCAGCAGTTCCGCAGGGGCTCCATCGGTTTACGATGAGCAGTTCTTC.

The rearrangement links TRBV7-9 to TRBJ2-1; D not resolved. The CDR3 runs to 12 residues. V was clipped by 5 bases and J by 7 bases, with 9 bases between them. Per germline, CDR1 SEHNR and CDR2 FQNEAQ (reference sequence). DNA for the CDR3: TGTGCCAGCAGCGAAGACGGAAATGAGCAGTTCTTC. Translated, it gives CASSEDGNEQFF.

This clonotype occurred once. The gene calls are TRBV18 and TRBJ2-7; D not certain. The CDR3 runs 15 residues. V lost 3 bases and J 1 base, leaving 13 bases between the germline ends. Germline assignment: CDR1 KGHSH and CDR2 LQKENI. This chain's CDR3 is CASSPYSGGSYEQYF. The CDR3 DNA sequence: TGTGCCAGCTCACCTTACAGTGGCGGTTCCTACGAGCAGTACTTC.

The chain links TRBV27 to TRBJ1-1; possible D gene TRBD1, 5 bases. The V end was cut by 0 bases, the J end by 10 bases, with 21 bases between. There are 16 residues in the CDR3. The V gene's germline CDR1 is MNHEY and CDR2 SMNVEV (reference sequence). The CDR3: CASSLSRGGAPEGAFF. Here the CDR3 DNA reads TGTGCCAGCAGTTTATCGCGCGGTGGGGCGCCCGAGGGAGCTTTCTTT.

This clonotype showed up just once. The rearrangement joins TRBV30 to TRBJ2-7; D not resolved. Trimming cost V 8 bases and J 5 bases, with 19 bases left between them. CDR3 length: 13 amino acids. CDR1 is GTSNPN, CDR2 SVGIG, per germline (reference sequence). The CDR3 sequence: CAQTPVSLHEQYF. The CDR3 bases are TGTGCCCAGACCCCAGTGAGCCTCCACGAGCAGTACTTC.

This clonotype was observed once. This chain links TRBV14 with TRBJ1-1, with D perhaps TRBD1 (5 bases). CDR1 SGHDN and CDR2 FVKESK come from the germline V gene. CDR3 length: 14 amino acids. V gave up 2 bases and J gave up 7 bases, with 14 bases separating them. CDR3 nucleotides: TGTGCCAGCAGCCAAACCGGGGGGATTGGTGAAGCTTTCTTT. Its protein is CASSQTGGIGEAFF.

The CDR3 spells CASSLAVGHPSSYEQYF. CDR3 coding DNA: TGTGCCAGCAGCTTAGCGGTCGGACACCCGAGCTCCTACGAGCAGTACTTC. V and J are TRBV7-9 and TRBJ2-7; D might be TRBD1 (5 bases). From germline, CDR1 is SEHNR and CDR2 FQNEAQ (reference sequence). Trimming took 0 bases from V and 0 from J, leaving 15 bases between them. CDR3 size: 17 residues.

The rearrangement links TRBV12-3 or TRBV12-4 to TRBJ1-4, with a weak D call TRBD1 (6 bases). V was clipped by 4 bases and J by 8 bases, with 17 bases between them. The CDR3 extends over 15 amino acids. The CDR3, as DNA: TGTGCCAGCAGTTCGAGTTCAGGGGTAAGGGAAAAACTGTTTTTT. Its protein is CASSSSSGVREKLFF.

This clonotype was picked up one time. This rearrangement joins TRBV9 to TRBJ2-7, with 7 nucleotides matching TRBD1. J gave up 3 bases and V 0 bases, and 3 bases lay outside the gene matches. Germline values: CDR1 SGDLS, CDR2 YYNGEE. This CDR3 contains 14 residues. Here the CDR3 DNA reads TGTGCCAGCAGCGTAGGGGACAGCCACTACGAGCAGTACTTC. This sequence encodes CASSVGDSHYEQYF.

J is TRBJ2-7 and V is TRBV6-2 or TRBV6-3, with 7 bases lining up with TRBD1. With V trimmed by 5 bases and J by 3 bases, 7 bases remained unmatched. Germline V gives CDR1 MNHEY, CDR2 SVGEGT. The CDR3 has 14 residues. DNA of the CDR3: TGTGCCAGCAGTCGGACAGGAGAGAGCTACGAGCAGTACTTC. It yields the protein CASSRTGESYEQYF.

The chain couples TRBV30 to TRBJ2-5; D gene ambiguous. The ends were cut back, 4 bases at V and 6 bases at J, with 12 bases in the middle. The CDR3 covers 12 residues. Germline CDR1 and CDR2: GTSNPN and SVGIG (reference sequence). The CDR3 loop reads CAWTTQPKTQYF. The CDR3 coding sequence is TGTGCCTGGACGACCCAACCCAAGACCCAGTACTTC. The whole variable domain, remainder taken from reference TRBV30 and TRBJ2-5, is SQTIHQWPATLVQPVGSPLSLECTVEGTSNPNLYWYRQAAGRGLQLLFYSVGIGQISSEVPQNLSASRPQDRQFILSSKKLLLSDSGFYLCAWTTQPKTQYFGPGTRLLVL.

The genes are TRBV6-6 and TRBJ2-6, with D tentatively TRBD1 (6 bases). Trimming stripped 2 bases from V and 0 bases from J, with 8 bases between. CDR1 and CDR2 (germline): MNHNY, SVGAGI (reference sequence). CDR3 length: 16 amino acids. CDR3 sequence reads: CASSYGQSSGANVLTF. The CDR3 DNA reads TGTGCCAGCAGTTACGGACAGAGCTCTGGGGCCAACGTCCTGACTTTC.

J is TRBJ2-7 and V is TRBV5-4, with TRBD1 matching 7 bases. The CDR3 contains 16 residues. The junction had 12 bases not matched to a gene; V was cut back by 4 bases and J by 2 bases. From germline, CDR1 is SGHNT and CDR2 YYREEE (reference sequence). This chain's CDR3 is CASSQRMGQNTYEQYF. In DNA form, the CDR3 reads TGTGCCAGCAGCCAAAGAATGGGACAGAATACCTACGAGCAGTACTTC.

The chain uses TRBV4-1 and TRBJ1-2; D not certain. Germline V gene data show CDR1 as MGHRA and CDR2 as YSYEKL. The ends were cut back, 5 bases at V and 7 bases at J, with 23 bases in the middle. The CDR3 covers 16 residues. CDR3 sequence (DNA): TGCGCCAGCAGCGCGGGTCCGGACGGTGGTTTGGTTGGCTACACCTTC. Translating it yields CASSAGPDGGLVGYTF.

This chain uses TRBV27 with TRBJ2-2, with D hard to call. The CDR3 has 14 residues. CDR1 and CDR2 from the germline V gene are MNHEY and SMNVEV (reference sequence). Trimming took off 3 bases at V and 4 bases at J, with 9 bases between the two ends. The CDR3 loop is CASSFVSTTGELFF. The CDR3 nucleotides are TGTGCCAGCAGTTTCGTGTCGACCACCGGGGAGCTGTTTTTT.